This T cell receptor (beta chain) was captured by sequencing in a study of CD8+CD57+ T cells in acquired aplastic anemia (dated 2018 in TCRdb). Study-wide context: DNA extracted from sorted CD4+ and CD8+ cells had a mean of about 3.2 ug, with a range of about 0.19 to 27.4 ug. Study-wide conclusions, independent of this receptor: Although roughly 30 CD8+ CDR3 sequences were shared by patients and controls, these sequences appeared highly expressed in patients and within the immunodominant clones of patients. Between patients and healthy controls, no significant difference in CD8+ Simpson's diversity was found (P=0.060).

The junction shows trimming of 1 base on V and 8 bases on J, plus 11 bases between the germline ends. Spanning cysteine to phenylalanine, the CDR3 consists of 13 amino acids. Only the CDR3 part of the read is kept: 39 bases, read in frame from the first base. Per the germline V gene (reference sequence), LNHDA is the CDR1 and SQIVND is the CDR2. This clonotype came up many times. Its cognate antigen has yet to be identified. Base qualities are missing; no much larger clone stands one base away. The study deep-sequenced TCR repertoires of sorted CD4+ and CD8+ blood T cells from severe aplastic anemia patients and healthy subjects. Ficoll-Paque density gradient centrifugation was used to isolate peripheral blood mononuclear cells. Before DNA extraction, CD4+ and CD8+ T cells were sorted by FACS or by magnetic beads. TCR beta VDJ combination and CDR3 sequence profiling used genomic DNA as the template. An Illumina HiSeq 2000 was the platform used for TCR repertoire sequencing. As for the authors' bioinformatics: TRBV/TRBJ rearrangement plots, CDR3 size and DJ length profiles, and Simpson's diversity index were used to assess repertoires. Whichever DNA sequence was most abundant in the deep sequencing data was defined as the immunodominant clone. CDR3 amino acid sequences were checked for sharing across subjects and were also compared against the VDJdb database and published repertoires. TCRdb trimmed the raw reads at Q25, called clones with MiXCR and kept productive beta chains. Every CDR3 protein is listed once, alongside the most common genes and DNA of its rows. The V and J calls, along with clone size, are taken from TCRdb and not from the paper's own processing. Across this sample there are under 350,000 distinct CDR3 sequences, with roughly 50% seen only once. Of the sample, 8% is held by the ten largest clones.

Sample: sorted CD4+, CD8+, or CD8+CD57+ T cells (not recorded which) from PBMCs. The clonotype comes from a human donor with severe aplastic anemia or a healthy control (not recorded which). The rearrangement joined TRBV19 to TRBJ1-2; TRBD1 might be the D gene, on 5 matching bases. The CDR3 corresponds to CASSIGGTGGYTF. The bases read TGTGCCAGTAGTATAGGGGGCACGGGAGGCTACACCTTC.